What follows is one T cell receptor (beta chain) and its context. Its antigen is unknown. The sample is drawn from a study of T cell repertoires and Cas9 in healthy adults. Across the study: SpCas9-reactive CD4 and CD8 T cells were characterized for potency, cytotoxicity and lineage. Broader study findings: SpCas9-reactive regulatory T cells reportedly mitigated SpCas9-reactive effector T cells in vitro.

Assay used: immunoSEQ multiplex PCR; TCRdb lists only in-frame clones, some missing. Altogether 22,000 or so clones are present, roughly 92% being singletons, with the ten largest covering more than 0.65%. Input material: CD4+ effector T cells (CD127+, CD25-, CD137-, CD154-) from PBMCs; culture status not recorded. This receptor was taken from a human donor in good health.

CDR3 coding DNA: TGTGCCAGCAGTGAAAGGAGGTGGGCCAGGGGGGGATCTGGAAACACCATATATTTT. Amino acid sequence: CASSERRWARGGSGNTIYF. This chain links TRBV6-1 with TRBJ1-3, with 7 bases fitting TRBD1. J was trimmed by 1 base and V by 2 bases; bases with no gene match: 14. CDR1 is MNHNS, CDR2 SASEGT, per germline. The CDR3 spans 19 residues.